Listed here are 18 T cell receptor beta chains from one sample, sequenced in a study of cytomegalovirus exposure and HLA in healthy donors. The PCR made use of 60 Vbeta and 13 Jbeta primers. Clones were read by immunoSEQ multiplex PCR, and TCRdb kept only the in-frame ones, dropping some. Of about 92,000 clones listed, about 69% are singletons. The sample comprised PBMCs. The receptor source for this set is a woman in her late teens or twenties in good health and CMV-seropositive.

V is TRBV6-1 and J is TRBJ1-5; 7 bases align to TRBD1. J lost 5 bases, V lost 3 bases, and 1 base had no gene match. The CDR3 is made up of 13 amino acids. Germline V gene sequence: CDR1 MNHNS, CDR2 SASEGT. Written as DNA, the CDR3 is TGTGCCAGCAGTGACAGGGGGGATCAGCCCCAGCATTTT. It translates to CASSDRGDQPQHF.

For the CDR3, the DNA is TGCGCCAGCAGCCAAGATAGGGATAGCGGGAGGGTGGTGGATACGCAGTATTTT. Protein sequence: CASSQDRDSGRVVDTQYF. J is TRBJ2-3 and V is TRBV4-1, with 11 positions matching TRBD2. Germline V gene lookup returns CDR1 MGHRA and CDR2 YSYEKL. The V and J ends lost 0 bases and 6 bases, in that order; junction bases with no gene match: 11. The CDR3 covers 18 residues.

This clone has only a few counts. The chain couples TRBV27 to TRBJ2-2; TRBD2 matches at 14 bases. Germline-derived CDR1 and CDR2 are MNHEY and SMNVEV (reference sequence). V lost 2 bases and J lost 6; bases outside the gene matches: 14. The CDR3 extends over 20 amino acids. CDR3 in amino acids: CASSLRTTSGRAGRSGELFF. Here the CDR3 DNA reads TGTGCCAGCAGTTTACGCACGACTAGCGGGAGGGCCGGGCGGTCCGGGGAGCTGTTTTTT.

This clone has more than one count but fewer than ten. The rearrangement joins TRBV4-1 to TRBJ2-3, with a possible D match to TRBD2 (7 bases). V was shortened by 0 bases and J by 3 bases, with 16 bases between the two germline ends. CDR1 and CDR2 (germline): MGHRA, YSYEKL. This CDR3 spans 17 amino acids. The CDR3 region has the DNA TGCGCCAGCAGCCAAGATCGCGCGGGGGCCCAAACAGATACGCAGTATTTT. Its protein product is CASSQDRAGAQTDTQYF.

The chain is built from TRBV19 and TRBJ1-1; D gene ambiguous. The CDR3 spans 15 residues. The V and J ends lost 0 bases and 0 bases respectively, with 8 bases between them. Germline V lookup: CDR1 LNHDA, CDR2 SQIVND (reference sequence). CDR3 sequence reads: CASSIDEGMNTEAFF. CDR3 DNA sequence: TGTGCCAGTAGTATAGACGAGGGAATGAACACTGAAGCTTTCTTT.

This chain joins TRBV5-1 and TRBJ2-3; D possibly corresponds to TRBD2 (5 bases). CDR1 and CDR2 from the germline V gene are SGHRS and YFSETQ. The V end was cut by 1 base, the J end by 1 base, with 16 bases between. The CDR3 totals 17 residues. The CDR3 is CASSLFAGYKGTDTQYF. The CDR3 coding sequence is TGCGCCAGCAGCTTGTTTGCGGGCTATAAGGGCACAGATACGCAGTATTTT.

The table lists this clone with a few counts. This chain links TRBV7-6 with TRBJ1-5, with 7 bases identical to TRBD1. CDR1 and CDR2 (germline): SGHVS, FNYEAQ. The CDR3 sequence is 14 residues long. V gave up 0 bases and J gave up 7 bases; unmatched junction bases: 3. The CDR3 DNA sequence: TGTGCCAGCAGCTTAGCGACAGGGCAACAGCCCCAGCATTTT. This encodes CASSLATGQQPQHF.

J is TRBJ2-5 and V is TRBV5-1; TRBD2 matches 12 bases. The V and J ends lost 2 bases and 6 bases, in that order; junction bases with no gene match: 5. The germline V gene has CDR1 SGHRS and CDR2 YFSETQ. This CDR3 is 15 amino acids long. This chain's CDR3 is CASSFGLAGTKTQYF. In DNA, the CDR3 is TGCGCCAGCAGCTTTGGACTAGCGGGGACGAAGACCCAGTACTTC.

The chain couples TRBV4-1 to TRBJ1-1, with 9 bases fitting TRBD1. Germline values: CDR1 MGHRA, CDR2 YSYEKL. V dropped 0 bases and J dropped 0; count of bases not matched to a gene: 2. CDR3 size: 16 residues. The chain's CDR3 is CASSQEQGAMNTEAFF. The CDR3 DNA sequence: TGCGCCAGCAGCCAAGAACAGGGGGCGATGAACACTGAAGCTTTCTTT.

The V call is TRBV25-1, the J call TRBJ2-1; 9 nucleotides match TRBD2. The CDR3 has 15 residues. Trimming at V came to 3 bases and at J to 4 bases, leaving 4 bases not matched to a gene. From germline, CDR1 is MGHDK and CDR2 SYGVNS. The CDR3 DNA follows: TGTGCCAGCAGTGATCTAGCGGGGCCGTACAATGAGCAGTTCTTC. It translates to CASSDLAGPYNEQFF.

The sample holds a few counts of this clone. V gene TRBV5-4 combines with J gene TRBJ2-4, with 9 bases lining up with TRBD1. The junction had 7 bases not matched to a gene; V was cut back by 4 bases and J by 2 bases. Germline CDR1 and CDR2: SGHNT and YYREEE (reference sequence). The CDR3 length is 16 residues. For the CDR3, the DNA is TGTGCCAGCAGCGTTCCGGGACAGGGAACCAAAAACATTCAGTACTTC. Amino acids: CASSVPGQGTKNIQYF.

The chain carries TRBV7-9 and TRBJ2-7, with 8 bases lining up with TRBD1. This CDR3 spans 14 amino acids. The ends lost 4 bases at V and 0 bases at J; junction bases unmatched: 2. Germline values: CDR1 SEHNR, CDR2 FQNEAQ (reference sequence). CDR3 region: CASSWTGLSYEQYF. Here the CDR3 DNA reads TGTGCCAGCAGCTGGACAGGGCTCTCCTACGAGCAGTACTTC.

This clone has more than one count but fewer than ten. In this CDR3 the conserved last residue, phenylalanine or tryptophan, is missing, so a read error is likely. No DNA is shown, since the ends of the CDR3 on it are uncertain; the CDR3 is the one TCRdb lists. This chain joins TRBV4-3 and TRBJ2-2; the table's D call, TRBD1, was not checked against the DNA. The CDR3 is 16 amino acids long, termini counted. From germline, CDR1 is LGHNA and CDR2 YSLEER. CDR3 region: CASSQEWGTGSGELFL.

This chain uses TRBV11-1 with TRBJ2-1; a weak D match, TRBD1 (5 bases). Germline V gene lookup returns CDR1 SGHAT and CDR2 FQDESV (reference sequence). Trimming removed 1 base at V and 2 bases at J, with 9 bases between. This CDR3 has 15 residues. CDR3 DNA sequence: TGTGCCAGCAGCTTAGGCAGGGTACCCTACAATGAGCAGTTCTTC. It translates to CASSLGRVPYNEQFF.

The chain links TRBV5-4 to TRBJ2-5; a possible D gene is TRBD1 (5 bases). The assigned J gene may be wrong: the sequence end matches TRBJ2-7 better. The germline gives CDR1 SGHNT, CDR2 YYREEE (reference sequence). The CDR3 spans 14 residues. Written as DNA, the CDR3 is TGTGCCAGCAGCTTGGGAGACAGCTCCTACGAGCAGTACTTC. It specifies CASSLGDSSYEQYF.

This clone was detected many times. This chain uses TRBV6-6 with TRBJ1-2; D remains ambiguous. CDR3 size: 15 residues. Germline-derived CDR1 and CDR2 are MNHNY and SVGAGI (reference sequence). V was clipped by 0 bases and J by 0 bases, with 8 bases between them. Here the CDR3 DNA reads TGTGCCAGCAGTTACTCTGCCGGGACTAACTATGGCTACACCTTC. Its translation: CASSYSAGTNYGYTF.

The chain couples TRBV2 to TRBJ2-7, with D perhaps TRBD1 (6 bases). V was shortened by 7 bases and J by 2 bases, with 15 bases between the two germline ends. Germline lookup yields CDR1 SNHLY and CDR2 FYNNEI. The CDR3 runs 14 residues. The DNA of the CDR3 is TGTGCCAGCAACTTAAATGCAGGGGCCTACGAGCAGTACTTC. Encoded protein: CASNLNAGAYEQYF. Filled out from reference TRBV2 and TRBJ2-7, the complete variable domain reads EPEVTQTPSHQVTQMGQEVILRCVPISNHLYFYWYRQILGQKVEFLVSFYNNEISEKSEIFDDQFSVERPDGSNFTLKIRSTKLEDSAMYFCASNLNAGAYEQYFGPGTRLTVT.

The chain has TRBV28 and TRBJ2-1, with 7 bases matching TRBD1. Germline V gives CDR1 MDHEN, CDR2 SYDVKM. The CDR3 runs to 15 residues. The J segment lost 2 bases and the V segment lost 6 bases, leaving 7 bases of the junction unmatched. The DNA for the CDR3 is TGTGCCAGCAGCCTCGGGACAGCCACCTACAATGAGCAGTTCTTC. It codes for CASSLGTATYNEQFF.